This T cell receptor (beta chain) was sequenced during a study of shared clonotypes between healthy human individuals. Looking at the study overall: A donor's plate count was three for CD4 naive and three for CD4 memory; CD8 naive had two and CD8 memory one. Regarding the study as a whole: It was expected that sequencing depth would affect clonotype sharing among donors.

A deep-level run was used for the assay. Measured with immunoSEQ multiplex PCR; TCRdb has only the in-frame clones, and not every one. The sample records some 2,400,000 clones, about 94% being singletons. A remark on this clone: Its antigen remains unidentified.

The sample consisted of naive CD4+ T cells sorted from blood. Noted subset: CD45RA+ positively selected. This TCR came from a man aged 18 to 30 in good health.

In DNA form, the CDR3 reads TGTGCCAGCAGTTTGGAGGGACAGAACAATCAGCCCCAGCATTTT. It codes for CASSLEGQNNQPQHF. The J gene is TRBJ1-5, the V gene TRBV27, with 7 positions matching TRBD1. Germline V gene data show CDR1 as MNHEY and CDR2 as SMNVEV (reference sequence). This CDR3 has 15 amino acids. J gave up 3 bases and V 3 bases, and 5 bases lay outside the gene matches.